The 26 T cell receptor beta chains below all came from one sample that was sequenced in a study of T cell changes during pregnancy in multiple sclerosis. Using immunoSEQ multiplex PCR, the repertoire was profiled, and TCRdb retains in-frame clones only, with some absent. The sample holds some 70,000 clones; more than 85% are singletons and the top ten take roughly 5%. The sequences come from CD8+ T cells from peripheral blood mononuclear cells, collected before pregnancy. The receptors were sampled from a female donor with multiple sclerosis, enrolled in a pregnancy study.

This clone showed up just once. The chain couples TRBV9 to TRBJ1-1, with TRBD1 as a possible D gene (5 bases). V shed 0 bases and J shed 2 bases, with 8 bases lying between them. Looked up from germline, CDR1 is SGDLS and CDR2 is YYNGEE. This CDR3 contains 14 residues. The CDR3 sequence: CASSVGGQNTEAFF. The CDR3 nucleotides are TGTGCCAGCAGCGTAGGCGGACAAAACACTGAAGCTTTCTTT.

The chain employs TRBV6-5 and TRBJ1-1; D gene ambiguous. Trimming took off 0 bases at V and 7 bases at J, with 12 bases between the two ends. This CDR3 region has 14 residues. In germline, CDR1 is MNHEY, CDR2 SVGAGI. CDR3 sequence (DNA): TGTGCCAGCAGTTACTCGGAGGGATTAGGTGAAGCTTTCTTT. It specifies CASSYSEGLGEAFF.

J is TRBJ1-1 and V is TRBV13; the D is unclear. The CDR3 runs 17 residues. The germline V and J ends were trimmed by 4 bases and 1 base, with 19 bases remaining between them. Germline assignment: CDR1 PRHDT and CDR2 FYEKMQ (reference sequence). CDR3 DNA sequence: TGTGCCAGCAGCTCGATAGCGTCAGTATTGAAGAACACTGAAGCTTTCTTT. Translated, it gives CASSSIASVLKNTEAFF.

With respect to this clone: Different DNA sequences within this sample yield the same CDR3. This chain joins TRBV5-6 and TRBJ1-1; D not resolved. Trimming took 0 bases from V and 1 from J, leaving 4 bases between them. The CDR3 runs to 13 residues. The germline CDR1 and CDR2 sequences are SGHDT and YYEEEE. The CDR3, as DNA: TGTGCCAGCAGCTTGGGCGGGAACACTGAAGCTTTCTTT. As protein: CASSLGGNTEAFF.

The V call is TRBV2, the J call TRBJ1-1, with a tentative D call TRBD1 (5 bases). V was cut by 8 bases and J by 4 bases, with 11 bases left in between. The germline CDR1 and CDR2 sequences are SNHLY and FYNNEI. This CDR3 contains 12 residues. CDR3 sequence (DNA): TGTGCCAGCCCGGGGGGGGGCACTGAAGCTTTCTTT. Protein sequence: CASPGGGTEAFF.

The rearrangement joins TRBV19 to TRBJ1-1; TRBD1 matches at 8 bases. Germline V gene sequence: CDR1 LNHDA, CDR2 SQIVND (reference sequence). The J segment lost 0 bases and the V segment lost 5 bases, leaving 14 bases of the junction unmatched. The CDR3 loop spans 18 amino acids. The CDR3 nucleotides read TGTGCCAGTAGTGCGTGGACAGGGAGCAATACACTGAACACTGAAGCTTTCTTT. Translating gives CASSAWTGSNTLNTEAFF.

The chain joins TRBV6-6 to TRBJ1-2, with 9 bases matching TRBD1. This CDR3 has 16 amino acids. The V gene's germline CDR1 is MNHNY and CDR2 SVGAGI (reference sequence). Trimming at V came to 6 bases and at J to 5 bases, leaving 13 bases not matched to a gene. CDR3 bases: TGTGCCAGCAGATCAACCCGGACAGGGGATGAGTATGGCTACACCTTC. Translated, it gives CASRSTRTGDEYGYTF.

The V gene is TRBV4-2, the J gene TRBJ2-3; the D is unclear. The V end was cut by 1 base, the J end by 5 bases, with 7 bases between. The CDR3 totals 13 residues. Germline CDR1 and CDR2: LGHNA and YNFKEQ. The CDR3 DNA sequence: TGTGCCAGCAGCCAAGGACTTCTAGATACGCAGTATTTT. This sequence encodes CASSQGLLDTQYF.

V gene TRBV15 combines with J gene TRBJ1-4; the D gene is possibly TRBD1 (5 bases). The CDR3 covers 18 residues. Between the trimmed V and J ends, which lost 1 base and 13 bases, there was a span of 28 bases. The germline gives CDR1 LNHNV, CDR2 YYDKDF (reference sequence). The CDR3 is CATSRGRNRSLDPERLFF. Here the CDR3 DNA reads TGTGCCACCAGCAGAGGGAGAAACAGGTCCTTAGACCCAGAACGACTGTTTTTT.

Only one count was recorded for this clone. The V call is TRBV7-9, the J call TRBJ1-4; D is unclear. Germline CDR1 is SEHNR and CDR2 is FQNEAQ (reference sequence). This CDR3 region has 13 residues. V was shortened by 2 bases and J by 14 bases, with 15 bases between the two germline ends. CDR3 bases: TGTGCCAGCAGCTTAAGCTTGAGCCCGCCGCTGTTTTTT. Its protein product is CASSLSLSPPLFF.

The chain uses TRBV4-1 and TRBJ2-2; tentative D call: TRBD1 (6 bases). Germline V CDR1 and CDR2: MGHRA, YSYEKL. V was trimmed by 7 bases and J by 1 base, leaving 10 bases between them. The CDR3 length is 14 residues. The CDR3 DNA reads TGCGCCAGCACCCCAGGGGAGAACACCGGGGAGCTGTTTTTT. Protein: CASTPGENTGELFF.

CDR3 nucleotides: TGTGCCAGCAGTGAAGTCGGAGGCAGTTTCACTGAAGCTTTCTTT. Protein sequence: CASSEVGGSFTEAFF. This chain connects TRBV6-1 to TRBJ1-1; D unclear. Germline CDR1 reads MNHNS; CDR2 reads SASEGT. This CDR3 is 15 amino acids long. V was clipped by 1 base and J by 4 bases, with 13 bases between them.

The chain is built from TRBV7-9 and TRBJ2-7; D is possibly TRBD1 (6 bases). The CDR3 extends over 16 amino acids. V was trimmed by 4 bases and J by 2 bases, leaving 18 bases between them. Germline CDR1 and CDR2: SEHNR and FQNEAQ (reference sequence). CDR3 DNA sequence: TGTGCCAGCAGCTCCGAAGGCAGACAGGACCCCTACGAGCAGTACTTC. Protein product: CASSSEGRQDPYEQYF.

The chain employs TRBV27 and TRBJ1-2, with D perhaps matching TRBD1 (5 bases). Trimming stripped 10 bases from V and 4 bases from J, with 10 bases between. Germline lookup yields CDR1 MNHEY and CDR2 SMNVEV (reference sequence). The CDR3 is 11 amino acids. The CDR3 bases are TGTGCCACCCTGGGGCCCTATGGCTACACCTTC. Translation gives CATLGPYGYTF.

This rearrangement joins TRBV7-8 to TRBJ2-1; possible D gene TRBD1, 5 bases. The CDR3 covers 14 residues. Germline assignment: CDR1 SGHVS and CDR2 FQNEAQ. Trimming took 4 bases from V and 7 from J, leaving 14 bases between them. CDR3 in DNA: TGTGCCAGCAGCTCGACAGCGTCCGGGAATGAGCAGTTCTTC. Amino acids: CASSSTASGNEQFF.

The V call is TRBV19, the J call TRBJ1-1; D is perhaps TRBD1 (6 bases). CDR1 is LNHDA, CDR2 SQIVND, per germline (reference sequence). The CDR3 contains 15 residues. Deletions cut 1 base from V and 1 base from J, with 10 bases between. CDR3 sequence reads: CASSIGGGGNTEAFF. For the CDR3, the DNA is TGTGCCAGTAGTATAGGGGGAGGGGGGAACACTGAAGCTTTCTTT.

This sequence joins TRBV4-2 and TRBJ2-7, with a tentative D call TRBD1 (6 bases). Germline CDR1 is LGHNA and CDR2 is YNFKEQ. This CDR3 contains 15 residues. V dropped 2 bases and J dropped 1 base, with 12 bases sitting between them. CDR3: CASSQYIGQSYEQYF. CDR3 sequence (DNA): TGTGCCAGCAGCCAATATATTGGACAGTCCTACGAGCAGTACTTC.

The gene calls are TRBV15 and TRBJ1-1, with D possibly being TRBD1 (6 bases). This CDR3 has 15 amino acids. Germline V gene sequence: CDR1 LNHNV, CDR2 YYDKDF (reference sequence). Between the trimmed V and J ends, which lost 1 base and 0 bases, there was a span of 9 bases. The CDR3 DNA is TGTGCCACCAGCAGAGCGACAGGTTTGAACACTGAAGCTTTCTTT. It codes for CATSRATGLNTEAFF.

The chain links TRBV4-2 to TRBJ1-1; 8 nucleotides align to TRBD1. CDR1 LGHNA and CDR2 YNFKEQ come from the germline V gene. This CDR3 has 15 amino acids. The J segment lost 3 bases and the V segment lost 5 bases, leaving 8 bases of the junction unmatched. The CDR3 sequence is CASSSQTTGDTEAFF. CDR3 in DNA: TGTGCCAGCAGCTCACAAACGACAGGGGACACTGAAGCTTTCTTT.

The chain recombines TRBV4-1 with TRBJ1-5, with D unclear. The V and J ends lost 3 bases and 2 bases respectively, with 11 bases between them. The CDR3 extends over 15 amino acids. Germline CDR1 is MGHRA and CDR2 is YSYEKL. CDR3 residues: CASSHTEVGNQPQHF. Written as DNA, the CDR3 is TGCGCCAGCAGCCATACGGAGGTAGGCAATCAGCCCCAGCATTTT.

Comments on this clone: This sample also contains other DNA sequences that code for the same CDR3. The chain joins TRBV9 to TRBJ2-7; a possible D gene is TRBD2 (5 bases). The CDR3 is 14 amino acids. Germline lookup yields CDR1 SGDLS and CDR2 YYNGEE. Trimming left V 0 bases short and J 3 bases short, with 10 bases between. The DNA for the CDR3 is TGTGCCAGCAGCGTAGGTTCCGGGAACTACGAGCAGTACTTC. This sequence encodes CASSVGSGNYEQYF.

This chain joins TRBV30 and TRBJ1-5, with 7 bases matching TRBD1. Germline V lookup: CDR1 GTSNPN, CDR2 SVGIG (reference sequence). V lost 2 bases and J lost 6; bases outside the gene matches: 7. The CDR3 is 14 amino acids. CDR3 sequence: CAWSPQGLGQPQHF. As DNA, the CDR3 is TGTGCCTGGAGTCCACAGGGGCTGGGTCAGCCCCAGCATTTT.

In its sample, this clone was seen once. The chain combines TRBV5-1 with TRBJ2-1, with 9 bases that match TRBD2. Germline lookup yields CDR1 SGHRS and CDR2 YFSETQ. The trim removed 1 base at V and 6 bases at J, leaving 2 bases unmatched. The CDR3 has 14 residues. The CDR3 nucleotides are TGCGCCAGCAGCTTGCAGCGGGGGGCCAATGAGCAGTTCTTC. Its translation is CASSLQRGANEQFF.

The J gene is TRBJ2-5, the V gene TRBV27, with TRBD1 matching over 8 bases. The V gene's germline CDR1 is MNHEY and CDR2 SMNVEV (reference sequence). J lost 0 bases, V lost 5 bases, and 8 bases had no gene match. The CDR3 loop spans 16 amino acids. Written as DNA, the CDR3 is TGTGCCAGCAGTCCCGGACAGGGTTTGTACCAAGAGACCCAGTACTTC. Amino acids: CASSPGQGLYQETQYF.

The genes are TRBV13 and TRBJ2-1; 10 positions match TRBD1. This CDR3 spans 15 amino acids. Trimming at V came to 1 base and at J to 6 bases, leaving 3 bases not matched to a gene. CDR1 and CDR2 from the germline V gene are PRHDT and FYEKMQ (reference sequence). The CDR3 coding sequence is TGTGCCAGCAGCTTAGAGGGACAGGGGCCCAATGAGCAGTTCTTC. Protein: CASSLEGQGPNEQFF.

The V gene is TRBV19, the J gene TRBJ2-1; D is unresolved. Germline assignment: CDR1 LNHDA and CDR2 SQIVND (reference sequence). The germline V and J ends were trimmed by 3 bases and 0 bases, with 12 bases remaining between them. The CDR3 loop spans 16 amino acids. CDR3: CASSIAQTSSYNEQFF. CDR3 coding DNA: TGTGCCAGTAGTATCGCACAGACGAGCTCCTACAATGAGCAGTTCTTC.